This T cell receptor beta chain was found in a study of cytomegalovirus exposure and HLA in healthy donors. Study observations and caveats: Per a prior analysis, the majority of TCR beta V segments were productive roughly 87% or roughly 30% of the time. In a later analysis, 15,000 to 20,000 TCR beta sequences were associated with HLA alleles at 0.05 false discovery rate. A cluster of highly shared sequence variants was likely a sequencing artifact.

The V gene lost 0 bases and the J gene lost 5 bases, with 10 bases spanning the gap. The CDR3 sequence is 14 residues long. Germline CDR1 SNHLY, CDR2 FYNNEI. Nominally healthy donors were sampled, though unrecorded immune exposures were likely. This clone was seen many times. Its matching antigen is unknown. PCR involved 60 Vbeta and 13 Jbeta primers. Data came from immunoSEQ multiplex PCR; TCRdb stores just in-frame clones and leaves some out. The sample records around 120,000 clones, approximately 74% being singletons. The receptor was isolated from a woman aged 50 to 60 in good health and CMV-seropositive. Material for sequencing was PBMCs. This chain joins TRBV2 and TRBJ1-2, with a possible D match to TRBD1 (5 bases). CDR3 nucleotides: TGTGCCAGCAGTGAAGCCTCAGGGATTTATGGCTACACCTTC. This sequence encodes CASSEASGIYGYTF.